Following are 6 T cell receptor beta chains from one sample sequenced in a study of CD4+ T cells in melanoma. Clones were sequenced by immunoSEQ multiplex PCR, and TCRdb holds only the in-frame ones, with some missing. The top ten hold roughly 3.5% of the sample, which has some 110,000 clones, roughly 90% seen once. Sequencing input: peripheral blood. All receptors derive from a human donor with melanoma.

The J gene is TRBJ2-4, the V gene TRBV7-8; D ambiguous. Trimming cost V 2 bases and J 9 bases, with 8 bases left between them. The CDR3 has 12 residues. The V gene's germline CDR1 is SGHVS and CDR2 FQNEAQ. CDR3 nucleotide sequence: TGTGCCAGCAGCTTAAGTTTCGGCATTCAGTACTTC. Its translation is CASSLSFGIQYF.

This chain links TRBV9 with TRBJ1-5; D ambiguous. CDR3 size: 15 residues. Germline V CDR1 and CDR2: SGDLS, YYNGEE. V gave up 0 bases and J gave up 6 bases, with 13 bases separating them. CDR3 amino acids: CASSVDGSVGQPQHF. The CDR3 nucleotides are TGTGCCAGCAGCGTAGACGGTTCGGTGGGTCAGCCCCAGCATTTT.

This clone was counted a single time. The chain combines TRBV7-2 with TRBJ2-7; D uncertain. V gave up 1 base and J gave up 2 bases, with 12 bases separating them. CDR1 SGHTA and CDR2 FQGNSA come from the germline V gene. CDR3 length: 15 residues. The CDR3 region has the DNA TGTGCCAGCAGCTTAGGACAAGTACCCACCTACGAGCAGTACTTC. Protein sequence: CASSLGQVPTYEQYF.

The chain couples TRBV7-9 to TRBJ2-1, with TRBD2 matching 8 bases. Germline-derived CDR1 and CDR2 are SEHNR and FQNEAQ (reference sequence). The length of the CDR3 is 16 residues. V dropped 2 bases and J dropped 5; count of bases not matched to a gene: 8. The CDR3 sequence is CASSLLSGGVNNEQFF. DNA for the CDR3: TGTGCCAGCAGCTTACTTTCGGGGGGGGTAAACAATGAGCAGTTCTTC.

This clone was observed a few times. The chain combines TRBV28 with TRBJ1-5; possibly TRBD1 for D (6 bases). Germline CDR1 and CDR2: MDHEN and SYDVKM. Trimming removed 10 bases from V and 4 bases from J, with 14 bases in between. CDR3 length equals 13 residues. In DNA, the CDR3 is TGTGCCATCCAATCCAGGGGAAATCAGCCCCAGCATTTT. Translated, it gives CAIQSRGNQPQHF.

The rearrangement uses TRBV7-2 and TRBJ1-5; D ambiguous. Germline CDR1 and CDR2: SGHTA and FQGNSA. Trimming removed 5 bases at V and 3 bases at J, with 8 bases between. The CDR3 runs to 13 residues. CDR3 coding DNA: TGTGCCAGCAGCCCCGAGAACAATCAGCCCCAGCATTTT. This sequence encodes CASSPENNQPQHF. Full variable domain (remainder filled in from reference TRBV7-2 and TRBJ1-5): GAGVSQSPSNKVTEKGKDVELRCDPISGHTALYWYRQSLGQGLEFLIYFQGNSAPDKSGLPSDRFSAERTGGSVSTLTIQRTQQEDSAVYLCASSPENNQPQHFGDGTRLSIL.